This TCR beta chain derives from a study of CD8 T cells in ankylosing spondylitis. Study-level points and caveats: Existing reports had already noted some motif variants in reactive arthritis synovial fluid and blood. Roughly 8 highly homologous variants made up a TCR beta motif that seemed to typify ankylosing spondylitis blood. There was reportedly significant enrichment of clones that were disease-linked in matched ankylosing spondylitis synovial fluid.

The V and J ends lost 5 bases and 4 bases respectively, with 17 bases between them. This CDR3 region has 15 residues. The germline CDR1 and CDR2 sequences are SGHRS and YFSETQ. TCRdb processed the 5' RACE reads anew with MiXCR; each CDR3 protein has one entry. The repertoire includes 750,000 to 850,000 distinct CDR3 sequences, 12% of them detected once, and less than 0.65% sits in the top ten. This clonotype came up a few times. Its target is not known. The J gene is TRBJ2-3, the V gene TRBV5-1; D is ambiguous. Sequencing used blood, either unsorted or a sorted T cell fraction (not recorded which). The sequence was collected from a male donor with ankylosing spondylitis. The CDR3 DNA reads as TGCGCCAGCAGTGTGAACGCAGTAGGTCCAGATACGCAGTATTTT. Translating it yields CASSVNAVGPDTQYF.